This T cell receptor beta chain was captured by sequencing in a study of shared clonotypes between healthy human individuals. Data came from immunoSEQ multiplex PCR; TCRdb stores just in-frame clones and leaves some out. The table records more than 2,000,000 clones, 93% of them present only once. This CDR3 contains 14 residues. The germline gives CDR1 SSHAT, CDR2 FNYEAQ (reference sequence). After removal of 1 base from V and 6 bases from J, the junction contained 4 bases not matched to a gene. Note on this clone: The antigen is not known.

Study observations and caveats: Rarefaction indicated that sorted-subset sequencing remained incomplete although depth was large.

This chain connects TRBV7-7 to TRBJ2-7; 9 bases align to TRBD1. The receptor comes from a man between 18 and 35 years old in good health. Some clones in this sample may be carry-over from other donors' samples. Specimen: naive CD4+ T cells from PBMCs. Specified subset: CD45RA+ positively selected. For the CDR3, the DNA is TGTGCCAGCAGCTTAGACGGACAGGGGAGCGAGCAGTACTTC. Residues: CASSLDGQGSEQYF.